This T cell receptor beta chain was captured by sequencing in a study of CD8 T cells in Susac syndrome. Turning to the study itself: Within the sequenced group of Susac syndrome patients, more than 5 showed active disease and about eight were in remission.

TEMRA cells were FACS-enriched, with CD8+ and CD4+ T cells isolated negatively. The germline CDR1 and CDR2 sequences are SGHRS and YFSETQ. Trimming took off 4 bases at V and 8 bases at J, with 10 bases between the two ends. This CDR3 has 12 residues. Reverse transcription of about 0.5 to 1 ug RNA used random hexamers. Coverage of TCR beta CDR3 amplification by immunoSEQ multiplex PCR extended to 54 Vbeta and 13 Jbeta. MiXCR was run by TCRdb on the immunoSEQ multiplex PCR reads, yielding one entry per CDR3 protein. The sample has some 150,000 distinct CDR3 sequences, 95% seen once. Points from the study as a whole: Regarding the TCR sequencing and HLA analysis, the study admitted that a relatively small number of individuals were involved.

About this clonotype itself: Its specificity is not known.

The clonotype comes from a human donor with Susac syndrome. The genes are TRBV5-1 and TRBJ2-1, with D possibly called TRBD1 or TRBD2 (5 bases each). The specimen was CD4+ T cells from PBMCs. As DNA, the CDR3 is TGCGCCAGCAGCAAACTAGGGGATGAGCAGTTCTTC. Translation gives CASSKLGDEQFF.